The clone carrying this T cell receptor (beta chain) occurred a few times. Its antigen is as yet unknown. Unique molecular identifiers were incorporated into the prepared TCRbeta library. MiXCR was run by TCRdb on the PCR reads, yielding one entry per CDR3 protein. Among 600,000 or so distinct CDR3 sequences, under 25% were seen once, and the ten largest hold 14%. The entry originates in a study of T-cell reconstitution after alpha-beta-depleted transplantation in children. Study-wide findings and caveats: One year after transplant, T-cell counts and diversity came mostly from newly produced T cells. Recipient T cells and thymic progenitors that survived were the source of the high TCRbeta diversity seen at day 60 in some patients.

This CDR3 is built from 14 residues. Trimming cost V 3 bases and J 2 bases; bases outside gene matches: 3. Germline loops: CDR1 LNHNV, CDR2 YYDKDF (reference sequence). The rearrangement joins TRBV15 to TRBJ2-5; 7 bases line up with TRBD1. Sequencing was performed on PBMCs, mostly from graft donor cells, taken 360 days after TCRalphabeta/CD19-depleted stem cell transplant. The sequence was collected from a boy in the first two years of life who had a stem cell transplant for acute myeloid leukemia, so the T cells may come from the graft donor. The CDR3, as DNA: TGTGCCACCAGCAGGGGACAGCTTCAAGAGACCCAGTACTTC. Its protein is CATSRGQLQETQYF.